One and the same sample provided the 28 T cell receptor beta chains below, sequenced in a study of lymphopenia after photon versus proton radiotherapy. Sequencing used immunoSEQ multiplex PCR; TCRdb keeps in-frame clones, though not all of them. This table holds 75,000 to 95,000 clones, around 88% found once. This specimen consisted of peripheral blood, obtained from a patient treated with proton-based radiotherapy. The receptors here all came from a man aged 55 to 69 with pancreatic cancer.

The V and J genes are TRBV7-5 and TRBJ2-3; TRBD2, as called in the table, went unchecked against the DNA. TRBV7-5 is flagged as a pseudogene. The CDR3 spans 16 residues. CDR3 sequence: CARSSLAGGTTDTQYF. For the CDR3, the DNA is TGTGCCAGAAGCTCCCTAGCGGGAGGTACCACAGATACGCAGTATTTT.

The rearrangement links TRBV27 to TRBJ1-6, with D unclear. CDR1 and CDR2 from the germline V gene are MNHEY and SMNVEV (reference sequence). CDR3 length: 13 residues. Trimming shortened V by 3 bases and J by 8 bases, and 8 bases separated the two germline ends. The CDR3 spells CASSLGSYSPLHF. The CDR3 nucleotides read TGTGCCAGCAGTTTGGGCAGTTATTCACCCCTCCACTTT.

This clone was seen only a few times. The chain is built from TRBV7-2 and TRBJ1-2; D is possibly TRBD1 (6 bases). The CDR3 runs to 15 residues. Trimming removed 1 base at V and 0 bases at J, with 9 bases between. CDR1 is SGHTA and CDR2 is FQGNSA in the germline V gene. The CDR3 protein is CASSLVTGTNYGYTF. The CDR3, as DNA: TGTGCCAGCAGCTTAGTAACAGGGACTAACTATGGCTACACCTTC. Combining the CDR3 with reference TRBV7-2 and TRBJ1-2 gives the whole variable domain GAGVSQSPSNKVTEKGKDVELRCDPISGHTALYWYRQSLGQGLEFLIYFQGNSAPDKSGLPSDRFSAERTGGSVSTLTIQRTQQEDSAVYLCASSLVTGTNYGYTFGSGTRLTVV.

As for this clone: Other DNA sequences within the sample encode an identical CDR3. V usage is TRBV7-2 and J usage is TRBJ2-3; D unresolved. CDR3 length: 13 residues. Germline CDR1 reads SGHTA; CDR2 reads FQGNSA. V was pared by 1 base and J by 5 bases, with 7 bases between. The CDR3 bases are TGTGCCAGCAGCTTAGAAAGAGTAGATACGCAGTATTTT. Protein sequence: CASSLERVDTQYF.

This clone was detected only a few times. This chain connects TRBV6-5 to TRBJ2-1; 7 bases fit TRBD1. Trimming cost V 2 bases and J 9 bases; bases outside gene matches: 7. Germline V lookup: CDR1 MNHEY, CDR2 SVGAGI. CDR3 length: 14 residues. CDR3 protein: CASSYRTGWGEQFF. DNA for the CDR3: TGTGCCAGCAGTTACCGGACAGGTTGGGGTGAGCAGTTCTTC.

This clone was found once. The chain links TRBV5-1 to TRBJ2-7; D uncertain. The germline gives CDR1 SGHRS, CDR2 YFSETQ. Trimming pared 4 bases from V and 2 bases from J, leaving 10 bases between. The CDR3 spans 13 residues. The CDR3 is CASSHPGAYEQYF. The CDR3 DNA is TGCGCCAGCAGCCATCCGGGTGCCTACGAGCAGTACTTC.

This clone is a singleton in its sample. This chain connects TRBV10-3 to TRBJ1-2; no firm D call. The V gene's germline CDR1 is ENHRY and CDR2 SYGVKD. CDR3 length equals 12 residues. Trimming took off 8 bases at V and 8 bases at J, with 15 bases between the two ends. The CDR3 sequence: CAISYGGSGYTF. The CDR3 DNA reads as TGTGCCATCTCGTACGGAGGTTCAGGCTACACCTTC.

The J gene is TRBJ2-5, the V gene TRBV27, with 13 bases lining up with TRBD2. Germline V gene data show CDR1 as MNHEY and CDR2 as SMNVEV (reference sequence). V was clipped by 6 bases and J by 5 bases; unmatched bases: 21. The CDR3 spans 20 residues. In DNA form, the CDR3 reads TGTGCCAGCAGGCTAAACAGGACTAGCGGGAGATTGTTAGGTGTGGAGACCCAGTACTTC. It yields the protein CASRLNRTSGRLLGVETQYF.

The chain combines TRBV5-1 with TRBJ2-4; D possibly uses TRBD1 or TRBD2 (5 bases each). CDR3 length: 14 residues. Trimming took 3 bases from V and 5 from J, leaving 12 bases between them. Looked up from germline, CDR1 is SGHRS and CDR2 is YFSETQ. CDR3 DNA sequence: TGCGCCAGCAGCTCCGGGTTGGGGGAAAACATTCAGTACTTC. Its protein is CASSSGLGENIQYF.

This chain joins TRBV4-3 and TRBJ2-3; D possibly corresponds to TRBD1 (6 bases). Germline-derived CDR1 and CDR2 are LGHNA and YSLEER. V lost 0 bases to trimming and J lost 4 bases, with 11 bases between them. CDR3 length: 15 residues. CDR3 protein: CASSQDINRADTQYF. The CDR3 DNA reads TGCGCCAGCAGCCAAGATATAAACAGGGCAGATACGCAGTATTTT.

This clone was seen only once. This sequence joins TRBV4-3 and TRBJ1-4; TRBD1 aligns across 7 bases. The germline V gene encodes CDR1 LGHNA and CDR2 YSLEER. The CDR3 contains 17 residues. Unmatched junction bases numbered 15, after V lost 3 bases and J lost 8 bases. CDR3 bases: TGCGCCAGCAGCCAGACGACGGTCGGGGCACAGGGGGAAAAACTGTTTTTT. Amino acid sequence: CASSQTTVGAQGEKLFF.

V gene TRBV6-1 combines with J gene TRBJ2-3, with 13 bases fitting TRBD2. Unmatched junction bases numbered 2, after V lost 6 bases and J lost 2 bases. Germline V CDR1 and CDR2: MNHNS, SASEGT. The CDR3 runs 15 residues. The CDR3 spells CASRGTSGNTDTQYF. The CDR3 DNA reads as TGTGCCAGCAGGGGGACTAGCGGGAACACAGATACGCAGTATTTT.

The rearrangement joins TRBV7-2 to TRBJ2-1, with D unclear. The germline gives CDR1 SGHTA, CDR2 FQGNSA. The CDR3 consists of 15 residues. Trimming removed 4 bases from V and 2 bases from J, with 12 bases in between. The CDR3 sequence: CASSSGPEPYNEQFF. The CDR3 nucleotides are TGTGCCAGCAGCTCCGGGCCCGAACCCTACAATGAGCAGTTCTTC.

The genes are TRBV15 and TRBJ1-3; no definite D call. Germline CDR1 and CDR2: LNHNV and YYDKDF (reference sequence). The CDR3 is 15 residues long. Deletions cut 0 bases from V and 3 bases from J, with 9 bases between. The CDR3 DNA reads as TGTGCCACCAGCAGAGATCAAGGGTTTGGAAACACCATATATTTT. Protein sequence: CATSRDQGFGNTIYF.

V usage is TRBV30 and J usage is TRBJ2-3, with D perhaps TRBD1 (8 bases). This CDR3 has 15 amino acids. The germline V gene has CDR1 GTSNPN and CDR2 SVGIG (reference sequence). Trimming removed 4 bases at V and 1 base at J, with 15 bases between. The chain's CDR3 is CAWNRGGVGTDTQYF. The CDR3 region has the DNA TGTGCCTGGAACAGGGGGGGAGTTGGCACAGATACGCAGTATTTT. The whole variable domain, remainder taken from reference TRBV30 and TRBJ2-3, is SQTIHQWPATLVQPVGSPLSLECTVEGTSNPNLYWYRQAAGRGLQLLFYSVGIGQISSEVPQNLSASRPQDRQFILSSKKLLLSDSGFYLCAWNRGGVGTDTQYFGPGTRLTVL.

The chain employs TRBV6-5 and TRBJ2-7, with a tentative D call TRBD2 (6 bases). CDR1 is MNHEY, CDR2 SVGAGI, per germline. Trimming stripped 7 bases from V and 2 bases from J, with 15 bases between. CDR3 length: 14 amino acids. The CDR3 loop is CASTPFGGAYEQYF. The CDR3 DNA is TGTGCCAGCACACCATTCGGAGGGGCCTACGAGCAGTACTTC.

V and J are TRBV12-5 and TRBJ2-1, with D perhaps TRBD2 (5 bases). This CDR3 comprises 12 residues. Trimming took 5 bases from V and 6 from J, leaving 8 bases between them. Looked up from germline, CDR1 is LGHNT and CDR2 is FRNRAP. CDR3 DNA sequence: TGTGCTAGTGGTCAAACTAGCAATGAGCAGTTCTTC. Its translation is CASGQTSNEQFF.

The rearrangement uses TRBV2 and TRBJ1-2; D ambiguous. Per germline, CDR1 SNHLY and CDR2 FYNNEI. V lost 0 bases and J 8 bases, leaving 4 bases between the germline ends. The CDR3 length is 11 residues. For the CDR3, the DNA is TGTGCCAGCAGTGAAGCTGGGGGCTACACCTTC. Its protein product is CASSEAGGYTF.

As DNA, the CDR3 is TGCGCCAGCAGCTTGGTCGCGGGGCGCTCCTACAATGAGCAGTTCTTC. It translates to CASSLVAGRSYNEQFF. V usage is TRBV5-1 and J usage is TRBJ2-1; possible D gene TRBD2, 6 bases. Germline assignment: CDR1 SGHRS and CDR2 YFSETQ. The ends were cut back, 0 bases at V and 0 bases at J, with 10 bases in the middle. This CDR3 has 16 amino acids.

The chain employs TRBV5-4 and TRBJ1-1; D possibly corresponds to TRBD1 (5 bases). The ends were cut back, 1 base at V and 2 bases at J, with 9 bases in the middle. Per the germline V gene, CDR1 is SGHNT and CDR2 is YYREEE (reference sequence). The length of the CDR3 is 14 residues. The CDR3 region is CASSLRGANTEAFF. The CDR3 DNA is TGTGCCAGCAGCTTGAGGGGTGCCAACACTGAAGCTTTCTTT.

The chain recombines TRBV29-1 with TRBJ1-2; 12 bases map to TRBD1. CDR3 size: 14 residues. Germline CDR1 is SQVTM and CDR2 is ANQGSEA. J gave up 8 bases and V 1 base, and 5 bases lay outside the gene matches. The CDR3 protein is CSVEAGQGALGYTF. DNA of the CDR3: TGCAGCGTTGAAGCGGGACAGGGGGCGCTGGGCTACACCTTC.

The CDR3 spells CASSVLAGGLSTDTQYF. CDR3 nucleotide sequence: TGTGCCAGCAGCGTGCTAGCGGGAGGGCTAAGCACAGATACGCAGTATTTT. This sequence joins TRBV9 and TRBJ2-3; TRBD2 aligns across 12 bases. The CDR3 has 17 residues. Germline values: CDR1 SGDLS, CDR2 YYNGEE. Losses at the gene ends were 2 bases for V and 0 bases for J; bases not matched to a gene: 4.

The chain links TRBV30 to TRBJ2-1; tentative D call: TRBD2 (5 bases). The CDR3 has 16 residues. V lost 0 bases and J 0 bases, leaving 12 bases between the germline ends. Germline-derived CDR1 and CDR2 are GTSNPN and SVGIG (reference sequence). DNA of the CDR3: TGTGCCTGGAGTGTCCGGGGAATCGACTCCTACAATGAGCAGTTCTTC. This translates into CAWSVRGIDSYNEQFF.

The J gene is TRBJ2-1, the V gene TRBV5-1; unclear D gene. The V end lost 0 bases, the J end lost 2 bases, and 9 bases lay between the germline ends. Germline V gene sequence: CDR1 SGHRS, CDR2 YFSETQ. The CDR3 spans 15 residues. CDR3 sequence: CASSLVGGTYNEQFF. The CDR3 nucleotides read TGCGCCAGCAGCTTGGTGGGTGGGACCTACAATGAGCAGTTCTTC.

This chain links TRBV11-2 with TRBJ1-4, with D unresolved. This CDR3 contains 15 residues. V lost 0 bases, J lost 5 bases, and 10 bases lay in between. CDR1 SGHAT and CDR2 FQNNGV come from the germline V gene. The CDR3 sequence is CASSLDPDGNEKLFF. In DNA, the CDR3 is TGTGCCAGCAGCTTAGATCCCGACGGGAATGAAAAACTGTTTTTT.

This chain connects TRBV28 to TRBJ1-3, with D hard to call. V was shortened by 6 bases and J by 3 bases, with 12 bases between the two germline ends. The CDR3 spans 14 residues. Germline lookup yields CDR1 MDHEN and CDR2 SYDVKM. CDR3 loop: CASRSQEGGNTIYF. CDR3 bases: TGTGCCAGCAGGTCGCAGGAGGGTGGAAACACCATATATTTT.

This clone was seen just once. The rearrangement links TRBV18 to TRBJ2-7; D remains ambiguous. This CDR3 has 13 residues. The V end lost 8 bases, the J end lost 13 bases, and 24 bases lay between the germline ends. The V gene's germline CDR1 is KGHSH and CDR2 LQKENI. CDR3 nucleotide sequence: TGTGCCAGCGTGGACCACCCAGGAGCCTCCGGATACTTC. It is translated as CASVDHPGASGYF.

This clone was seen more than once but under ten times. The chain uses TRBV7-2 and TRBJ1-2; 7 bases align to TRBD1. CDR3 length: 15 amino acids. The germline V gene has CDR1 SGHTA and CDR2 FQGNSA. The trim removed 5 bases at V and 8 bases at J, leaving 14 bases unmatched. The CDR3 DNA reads TGTGCCAGCAGCCTGGCCACGACAGGGATCGAAGGCTACACCTTC. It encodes CASSLATTGIEGYTF.